This TCR beta chain stems from a study of graft-versus-host responses after intestinal transplantation. About this clone itself: Antigen specificity is unknown.

V trimming: 3 bases; J trimming: 5 bases; junction bases outside the gene matches: 4. This CDR3 region has 14 residues. Per the germline V gene, CDR1 is LNHDA and CDR2 is SQIVND (reference sequence). Method: immunoSEQ multiplex PCR; TCRdb's copy keeps in-frame clones and lacks some. The data hold some 87,000 clones, with roughly 93% observed a single time. The chain employs TRBV19 and TRBJ2-7; 10 nucleotides match TRBD2. This receptor was taken from a human donor who was the organ donor for an intestinal transplant. The sequencing used unstimulated CD8+ T cells sorted from spleen or lymph node cells, collected before transplant. In DNA, the CDR3 is TGTGCCAGTAGTATGTCTAGCGGGAGCCACGAGCAGTACTTC. Translating gives CASSMSSGSHEQYF.